This paragraph reports one T cell receptor (beta chain). Which antigen it targets is not known. Base qualities are missing; no much larger clone stands one base away. Collaborating institutions collected whole blood in K2EDTA tubes following their own protocols. For TCRbeta analysis, collaborator samples were shipped as frozen whole blood, as isolated PBMCs, or as DNA extracted from either sample type. The CDR3 runs 16 amino acids, cysteine and phenylalanine included. Only the CDR3 DNA stays, 48 bases, in frame from base 1. Here V drops 1 base and J drops 7 bases, and the junction holds 10 bases not matched to any gene. Sequences SGHKS (CDR1) and YYEKEE (CDR2) are obtained from the germline V gene (reference sequence). The sample is drawn from a study of blood T cell repertoires in COVID-19 (TCRdb year 2020). Looking at the study overall: Samples covering the acute and convalescent phases of COVID-19 were provided by collaborators in the United States, Italy and Spain. The material from the prospective study consisted of cDNA or gDNA derived from T cells, B-cell-depleted T cells, or PBMCs. The dataset comprised deeply sampled blood TCRbeta repertoires from subjects exposed to, actively infected with, or recovered from COVID-19. Where available, HLA class I and class II types were taken from metadata supplied by the sample provider and were not determined by assay-based typing. The repertoires were released in a freely available public database intended as a resource for research on the immune response to SARS-CoV-2. A de-identified subject ID, COVID-19 status, age in years and sex were almost always included in the sample metadata. Samples came from the ongoing ImmuneRACE study (first 160 participants) plus 1,254 subjects from 6 global collaborators. General conclusions and limits of the study: How much clinical and demographic metadata was included differed by source and by participant, and the metadata was provided uncurated.

TCRbeta CDR3 regions were amplified from genomic DNA using the immunoSEQ Assay, a bias-controlled multiplex PCR. On the authors' methods: Within the assay, amplification of reference gene primers was used to estimate how many nucleated cells each sample contained. To quantify the absolute abundance of each unique TCRbeta CDR3 rearrangement, sequence reads were collapsed and filtered. Productive Simpson clonality was computed per sample as the square root of Simpson's diversity index over productive rearrangements. Sourced from immuneACCESS, this table was stored by TCRdb with only in-frame sequences that have V and J called. A share of the clones is absent; for the studies checked, an unresolved V gene accounts for under half, and the remainder has no known explanation. The V and J calls and clone size were taken over from that table, and D and trimming were inferred from the DNA. In all, the sample holds 120,000 to 150,000 clones, and 80% to 90% of those were seen once. The ten largest clonotypes hold about 2.6% of the sample.

This chain joins TRBV5-5 to TRBJ1-4; TRBD1 matches 7 bases in the middle. The origin of this receptor is a human donor with acute or convalescent COVID-19. The donor label of this sample is uncertain. Sequencing used peripheral blood. The DNA sequence is given as TGTGCCAGCAGCTTGCGGCTACAGGGGATCAGTGAAAAACTGTTTTTT. The resulting protein is CASSLRLQGISEKLFF.